Below, one T cell receptor beta chain is given with its context. The data are from a study of blood T cell repertoires in COVID-19. The germline CDR1 and CDR2 sequences are MNHNS and SASEGT. The CDR3 has 18 residues. With 2 bases removed from V and 2 bases from J, the gap between germline ends came to 19 bases. In Seattle, patients joined the study during active infection and were tracked longitudinally. The data were produced by immunoSEQ multiplex PCR, yet TCRdb's version contains in-frame clones alone and is incomplete. The sample carries about 87,000 clones, approximately 85% recorded once. The sequencing input was peripheral blood. The source of this sequence is a woman aged 80 or older with COVID-19, enrolled during active disease. This chain uses TRBV6-1 with TRBJ1-5, with unresolved D. CDR3 residues: CASSETSVNLGGNQPQHF. The CDR3 DNA sequence: TGTGCCAGCAGTGAAACCTCCGTCAATTTAGGAGGCAATCAGCCCCAGCATTTT.